The 23 T cell receptor beta chains given below trace back to one sample, sequenced in a study of T cells in Graves' hyperthyroidism and ophthalmopathy. The investigators amplified TCR beta CDR3 regions from RNA transcripts. An initial round of RT-PCR targeting the TCR CDR3 relied on the HTBI primer set. TCRdb itself ran the multiplex PCR reads through MiXCR, one entry per CDR3 protein. The table has 300,000 to 400,000 distinct CDR3 sequences, roughly 13% seen once; the top ten hold about 22%. The sample consisted of blood. These receptors originate from a woman in her twenties or thirties with Graves' hyperthyroidism.

This chain connects TRBV20-1 to TRBJ2-1; possibly TRBD2 for D (7 bases). This CDR3 region has 18 residues. Germline V lookup: CDR1 DFQATT, CDR2 SNEGSKA (reference sequence). V shed 4 bases and J shed 6 bases, with 28 bases lying between them. Here the CDR3 reads CSANGGGGGGRRRNEQFF. The CDR3, as DNA: TGCAGTGCTAATGGGGGGGGGGGGGGGGGCCGCAGGCGCAATGAGCAGTTCTTC.

This clonotype has at least ten counts. This chain connects TRBV2 to TRBJ2-6; D call uncertain. CDR1 and CDR2 from the germline V gene are SNHLY and FYNNEI. The CDR3 spans 16 residues. V lost 5 bases and J 0 bases, leaving 11 bases between the germline ends. DNA for the CDR3: TGTGCCAGCAGTTTGGTCCGGATCTCTGGGGCCAACGTCCTGACTTTC. Translating gives CASSLVRISGANVLTF.

Many counts were recorded for this clonotype. The rearrangement joins TRBV7-2 to TRBJ2-7; possibly TRBD2 for D (5 bases). Trimming removed 1 base at V and 2 bases at J, with 9 bases between. Germline CDR1 SGHTA, CDR2 FQGNSA. The CDR3 is 14 amino acids. CDR3 protein: CASSLVALTYEQYF. CDR3 sequence (DNA): TGTGCCAGCAGCTTAGTAGCGCTCACCTACGAGCAGTACTTC.

The chain is built from TRBV9 and TRBJ2-6, with D possibly matching TRBD2 (5 bases). Trimming took 2 bases from V and 2 from J, leaving 11 bases between them. Germline assignment: CDR1 SGDLS and CDR2 YYNGEE. CDR3 length equals 16 residues. This CDR3 is CASSVSRAPGANVLTF. CDR3 nucleotide sequence: TGTGCCAGCAGCGTGTCGAGGGCGCCTGGGGCCAACGTCCTGACTTTC.

This clonotype has at least ten counts. This chain links TRBV18 with TRBJ2-5; D ambiguous. The CDR3 spans 11 residues. The germline V gene has CDR1 KGHSH and CDR2 LQKENI. Trimming left V 8 bases short and J 3 bases short, with 7 bases between. The CDR3 bases are TGTGCCAGCAGTCCAAAAGAGACCCAGTACTTC. Amino acids: CASSPKETQYF.

This clonotype was picked up many times. The V and J genes are TRBV5-8 and TRBJ1-1, with D unresolved. V lost 1 base to trimming and J lost 4 bases, with 23 bases between them. The CDR3 runs to 18 residues. Germline CDR1 and CDR2: SGHTS and YDEGEE. CDR3 DNA: TGTGCCAGCAGCTTGTTAGTTTCGCCATCCGACTGGGTCACTGAAGCTTTCTTT. It codes for CASSLLVSPSDWVTEAFF.

J is TRBJ2-3 and V is TRBV5-5; D remains unclear. This CDR3 is 13 amino acids long. The V end lost 2 bases, the J end lost 2 bases, and 6 bases lay between the germline ends. Germline CDR1 and CDR2: SGHKS and YYEKEE (reference sequence). CDR3 amino acids: CASSLPLTDTQYF. The DNA for the CDR3 is TGTGCCAGCAGCTTACCGCTCACAGATACGCAGTATTTT.

This clonotype was found a few times. This chain links TRBV6-2 or TRBV6-3 with TRBJ2-7; 11 bases align to TRBD2. Trimming removed 6 bases from V and 3 bases from J; junction bases left unmatched: 19. The CDR3 loop spans 19 amino acids. Looked up from germline, CDR1 is MNHEY and CDR2 is SVGEGT. In nucleotides, the CDR3 is TGTGCCAGCAGCCCCCCCCGGGGCCAGACTAGCGGGACGGTCTACGAGCAGTACTTC. Its translation is CASSPPRGQTSGTVYEQYF.

This clonotype was seen a few times. The rearrangement links TRBV14 to TRBJ2-1; D gene ambiguous. Deletions cut 1 base from V and 6 bases from J, with 10 bases between. CDR1 SGHDN and CDR2 FVKESK come from the germline V gene. The CDR3 runs 14 residues. CDR3 loop: CASSQVMNSNEQFF. The CDR3 nucleotides read TGTGCCAGCAGCCAAGTAATGAATTCCAATGAGCAGTTCTTC. Together with reference TRBV14 and TRBJ2-1, the CDR3 gives the full variable domain: EAGVTQFPSHSVIEKGQTVTLRCDPISGHDNLYWYRRVMGKEIKFLLHFVKESKQDESGMPNNRFLAERTGGTYSTLKVQPAELEDSGVYFCASSQVMNSNEQFFGPGTRLTVL.

This clonotype was counted between two and nine times. The chain couples TRBV11-2 to TRBJ2-1, with D hard to call. The CDR3 has 15 amino acids. V was cut by 5 bases and J by 7 bases, with 18 bases left in between. Germline-derived CDR1 and CDR2 are SGHAT and FQNNGV. The CDR3 DNA reads as TGTGCCAGCAGCCTACTCGGCGAACCCGGGAATGAGCAGTTCTTC. Amino acids: CASSLLGEPGNEQFF.

The gene calls are TRBV7-8 and TRBJ2-7; TRBD2 matches at 11 bases. Germline CDR1 SGHVS, CDR2 FQNEAQ. The V gene end was trimmed by 5 bases and the J gene end by 8 bases; junction bases not matched to a gene: 8. This CDR3 is 14 amino acids long. CDR3 bases: TGTGCCAGCAGCCCTGATGGACTAGCGGGTCAGCAGTACTTC. Its translation: CASSPDGLAGQQYF.

This chain joins TRBV19 and TRBJ2-3; 7 nucleotides match TRBD2. Germline loops: CDR1 LNHDA, CDR2 SQIVND (reference sequence). CDR3 size: 12 residues. This CDR3 reads CSSGEWEDTQYF. The CDR3 nucleotides are TGTTCGAGCGGGGAGTGGGAAGATACGCAGTATTTT.

The chain recombines TRBV29-1 with TRBJ2-7, with D hard to call. Trimming took 4 bases from V and 3 from J, leaving 13 bases between them. The length of the CDR3 is 13 residues. Germline V gene data show CDR1 as SQVTM and CDR2 as ANQGSEA. The CDR3 here is CSVATKHSYEQYF. CDR3 coding DNA: TGCAGCGTTGCAACCAAGCACAGCTACGAGCAGTACTTC.

There are many counts of this clonotype. V is TRBV3-1 and J is TRBJ1-2; the D gene is possibly TRBD1 (5 bases). CDR1 and CDR2 from the germline V gene are LGHDT and YNNKEL (reference sequence). The V gene lost 1 base and the J gene lost 2 bases, with 8 bases spanning the gap. This CDR3 is built from 14 residues. CDR3 residues: CASSQVRGNYGYTF. The CDR3 coding sequence is TGTGCCAGCAGCCAAGTTCGGGGCAACTATGGCTACACCTTC.

The rearrangement links TRBV7-8 to TRBJ2-5, with D maybe TRBD1 (6 bases). Germline values: CDR1 SGHVS, CDR2 FQNEAQ. There are 16 residues in the CDR3. The V end lost 6 bases, the J end lost 4 bases, and 21 bases lay between the germline ends. The CDR3 coding sequence is TGTGCCAGCAGTACACGGGACAAATACTTAAGAGAGACCCAGTACTTC. Translating gives CASSTRDKYLRETQYF.

This clonotype appeared many times. The V gene is TRBV27, the J gene TRBJ2-3; TRBD1 matches at 8 bases. The CDR3 length is 15 residues. V lost 2 bases, J lost 3 bases, and 4 bases stayed unmatched. Germline V gene data show CDR1 as MNHEY and CDR2 as SMNVEV (reference sequence). CDR3 residues: CASSLSWTGTDTQYF. The CDR3 DNA follows: TGTGCCAGCAGTTTAAGTTGGACAGGGACAGATACGCAGTATTTT.

This clonotype was seen repeatedly, ten times or more. This chain connects TRBV12-3 or TRBV12-4 to TRBJ2-2, with 7 bases fitting TRBD2. CDR3 length: 14 amino acids. V lost 3 bases to trimming and J lost 7 bases; unmatched junction nucleotides: 5. The CDR3 sequence is CASSFAGVGGELFF. CDR3 sequence (DNA): TGTGCCAGCAGTTTTGCGGGAGTTGGCGGGGAGCTGTTTTTT.

This clonotype occurred a few times. The rearrangement uses TRBV11-2 and TRBJ2-1; 7 bases align to TRBD1. Trimming took 3 bases from V and 4 from J; bases not matched to a gene: 6. The CDR3 totals 15 residues. Germline V gives CDR1 SGHAT, CDR2 FQNNGV. The CDR3 protein is CASSLGTAFYNEQFF. DNA of the CDR3: TGTGCCAGCAGCTTGGGGACAGCCTTTTACAATGAGCAGTTCTTC.

On this clonotype: This sequence may be a read error, since a much larger clone differs from it by one base. The rearrangement joins TRBV5-5 to TRBJ2-7; D might be TRBD2 (5 bases). This CDR3 region has 11 residues. The V end lost 8 bases, the J end lost 5 bases, and 11 bases lay between the germline ends. CDR1 and CDR2 (germline): SGHKS, YYEKEE (reference sequence). The CDR3 coding sequence is TGTGCCAGGGCCTCGGGGAACGAGCAGTACTTC. This sequence encodes CARASGNEQYF.

V and J are TRBV7-9 and TRBJ2-1, with D perhaps matching TRBD2 (5 bases). The germline CDR1 and CDR2 sequences are SEHNR and FQNEAQ (reference sequence). CDR3 size: 15 residues. Trimming took off 5 bases at V and 2 bases at J, with 13 bases between the two ends. The CDR3 DNA sequence: TGTGCCAGCAGCACGGACTCAAGGACCTACAATGAGCAGTTCTTC. Encoded protein: CASSTDSRTYNEQFF.

V usage is TRBV6-1 and J usage is TRBJ1-6, with D tentatively TRBD1 (6 bases). This CDR3 comprises 15 residues. Trimming stripped 7 bases from V and 2 bases from J, with 12 bases between. Germline V gene sequence: CDR1 MNHNS, CDR2 SASEGT. The CDR3 DNA sequence: TGTGCCAGCACCCGCCAGGGGACCTATAATTCACCCCTCCACTTT. Residues: CASTRQGTYNSPLHF.

J is TRBJ2-4 and V is TRBV20-1, with D hard to call. Trimming left V 0 bases short and J 0 bases short, with 12 bases between. The length of the CDR3 is 16 residues. Germline-derived CDR1 and CDR2 are DFQATT and SNEGSKA (reference sequence). The CDR3 DNA sequence: TGCAGTGCTAGAGATAAGCCAGTCCTAGCCAAAAACATTCAGTACTTC. Translating gives CSARDKPVLAKNIQYF.

This clonotype appeared a few times. The DNA of the CDR3 is TGTGCCAGCAGTGAAGAGGTTAACTATGGCTACACCTTC. Residues: CASSEEVNYGYTF. This chain links TRBV2 with TRBJ1-2; D not resolved. The germline V and J ends were trimmed by 1 base and 1 base, with 4 bases remaining between them. In germline, CDR1 is SNHLY, CDR2 FYNNEI. This CDR3 is 13 amino acids long.